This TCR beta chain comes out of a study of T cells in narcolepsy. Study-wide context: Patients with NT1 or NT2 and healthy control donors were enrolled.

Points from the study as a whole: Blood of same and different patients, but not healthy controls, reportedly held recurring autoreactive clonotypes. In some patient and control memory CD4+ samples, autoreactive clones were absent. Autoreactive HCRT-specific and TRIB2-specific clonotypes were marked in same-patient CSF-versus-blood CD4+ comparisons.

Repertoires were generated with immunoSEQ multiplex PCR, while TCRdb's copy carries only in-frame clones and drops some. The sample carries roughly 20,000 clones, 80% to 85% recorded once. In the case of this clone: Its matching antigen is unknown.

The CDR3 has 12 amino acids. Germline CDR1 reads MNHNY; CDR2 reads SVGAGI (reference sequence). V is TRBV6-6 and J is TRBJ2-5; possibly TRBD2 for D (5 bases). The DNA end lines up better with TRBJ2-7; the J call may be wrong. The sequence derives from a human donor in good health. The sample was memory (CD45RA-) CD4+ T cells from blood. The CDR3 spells CASKKEAYEQYF. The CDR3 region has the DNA TGTGCCAGCAAAAAGGAGGCCTACGAGCAGTACTTC.